The 2 T cell receptor beta chains below were found in one sample sequenced in a study of T cell clonotyping in hematopoietic cell transplantation. Clones were sequenced by immunoSEQ multiplex PCR, and TCRdb holds only the in-frame ones, with some missing. This table holds over 25,000 clones, roughly 82% found once. The time point here: recipient sample about 28 days before transplant, after cytoreduction. Sequenced material: peripheral blood mononuclear cells, taken before stem cell transplant. Receptors originate from an older woman with acute myeloid leukemia. Some clones in this sample may be carry-over from other donors' samples.

The chain combines TRBV6-4 with TRBJ1-2, with 7 bases lining up with TRBD1. V shed 6 bases and J 1 base; nucleotides not matched to a gene: 11. Germline values: CDR1 MRHNA, CDR2 SNTAGT. CDR3 length: 16 amino acids. The CDR3 sequence is CASREDDREFNYGYTF. The CDR3 DNA follows: TGTGCCAGCAGGGAAGACGACAGGGAATTTAACTATGGCTACACCTTC.

The genes are TRBV4-3 and TRBJ2-7; TRBD2 agrees at 8 bases. Per germline, CDR1 LGHNA and CDR2 YSLEER. The V segment lost 0 bases and the J segment 4 bases; nucleotides outside the gene matches: 8. The CDR3 length is 16 residues. In DNA, the CDR3 is TGCGCCAGCAGCCAAGATAGGGCTAGCGGGTGGTACGAGCAGTACTTC. It translates to CASSQDRASGWYEQYF.